This TCR beta chain emerged from a study of shared clonotypes between healthy human individuals. Germline CDR1 and CDR2: SGHRS and YFSETQ. The CDR3 extends over 14 amino acids. Trimming removed 4 bases from V and 7 bases from J, with 18 bases in between. A deep-level run was used for the assay. Researchers sequenced unsorted PBMC DNA using ten immunoSEQ deep assay plates. Per the authors' pipeline: In the immunoSEQ data, sequences were junction-only and lacked quality scores, so filtering differed. TCRdb's copy holds only in-frame clones and misses some; the assay was immunoSEQ multiplex PCR. Clonal size and the V and J genes are those of that table, whereas D and trimming came from the DNA. The repertoire has around 430,000 clones, roughly 77% of them found once; the top ten carry about 13%. This clone has just a few counts.

Sequencing was performed on PBMCs. The chain joins TRBV5-1 to TRBJ2-7; D unclear. This TCR came from a woman between 40 and 55 years old in good health. Some clones in this sample may be carry-over from other donors' samples. The CDR3 nucleotides are TGCGCCAGCAGCCTAGAATCGCTCCTTGGGGAGCAGTACTTC. Protein: CASSLESLLGEQYF.